This TCR beta chain is from a study of CD8 T cells in Susac syndrome. V lost 4 bases and J lost 3; bases outside the gene matches: 7. Germline-derived CDR1 and CDR2 are SGHAT and FQNNGV. CDR3 length: 15 residues. TCR beta from blood CD8+ and CD4+ T cells was sequenced. Negative magnetic isolation gave CD8+ and CD4+ cells; FACS enriched CD8+ TEMRA. With random hexamers, reverse transcription was performed on roughly 0.45 to 1 ug of RNA. Amplification of TCR beta CDR3 spanned 54 Vbeta and 13 Jbeta via immunoSEQ multiplex PCR. TCRdb fed the immunoSEQ multiplex PCR reads into MiXCR, producing one record per CDR3 protein. The sample has about 200,000 distinct CDR3 sequences; 85% to 95% are singletons.

The TCR sequence derives from a human donor in good health. Sequenced material: CD4+ T cells from PBMCs. This sequence joins TRBV11-2 and TRBJ2-7, with 9 bases lining up with TRBD1. Written as DNA, the CDR3 is TGTGCCAGCAGCTCGACAGGGGGGATAATCTACGAGCAGTACTTC. Translation: CASSSTGGIIYEQYF.